The 16 T cell receptor beta chains in this list originate from one sample, sequenced in a study of blood T cell repertoires in COVID-19. Data came from immunoSEQ multiplex PCR; TCRdb stores just in-frame clones and leaves some out. The table shows roughly 250,000 clones, with around 87% occurring only once. What was sequenced was peripheral blood. These receptor sequences come from a woman in her forties or fifties with acute or convalescent COVID-19.

The J gene is TRBJ1-5, the V gene TRBV2; tentatively, D is TRBD1 (5 bases). Looked up from germline, CDR1 is SNHLY and CDR2 is FYNNEI. The CDR3 covers 15 residues. The V end was cut by 3 bases, the J end by 6 bases, with 15 bases between. CDR3 sequence: CASSEEGNIGQPQHF. The CDR3 DNA reads TGTGCCAGCAGTGAGGAGGGGAATATCGGTCAGCCCCAGCATTTT.

The rearrangement links TRBV7-8 to TRBJ2-3; unclear D gene. Germline assignment: CDR1 SGHVS and CDR2 FQNEAQ. The CDR3 is made up of 17 amino acids. V was clipped by 5 bases and J by 0 bases, with 18 bases between them. The CDR3 DNA reads TGTGCCAGCAGCCCATACTATTCACGAGCTAGCACAGATACGCAGTATTTT. This codes for CASSPYYSRASTDTQYF.

The chain links TRBV9 to TRBJ1-6; TRBD1 is a possible D gene (6 bases). Deletions cut 0 bases from V and 9 bases from J, with 10 bases between. The germline gives CDR1 SGDLS, CDR2 YYNGEE. CDR3 length: 14 residues. As DNA, the CDR3 is TGTGCCAGCAGCGTAGAGGGGGGGGGTTCACCCCTCCACTTT. Translation: CASSVEGGGSPLHF.

J is TRBJ1-2 and V is TRBV28; 9 bases fit TRBD1. The length of the CDR3 is 19 residues. The ends lost 5 bases at V and 7 bases at J; junction bases unmatched: 23. The germline CDR1 and CDR2 sequences are MDHEN and SYDVKM. CDR3 loop: CASSHPSPPSGQGLRGYTF. As DNA, the CDR3 is TGTGCCAGCAGTCACCCCTCCCCGCCTTCCGGACAGGGGTTGCGTGGCTACACCTTC.

About this clone: Other DNA sequences within the sample encode an identical CDR3. The CDR3: CASSIPGLSNQPQHF. DNA for the CDR3: TGTGCCAGTAGTATTCCCGGGTTGAGCAATCAGCCCCAGCATTTT. V usage is TRBV19 and J usage is TRBJ1-5; D not certain. With 3 bases removed from V and 1 base from J, the gap between germline ends came to 10 bases. The CDR3 contains 15 residues. Germline V CDR1 and CDR2: LNHDA, SQIVND (reference sequence).

The chain joins TRBV3-1 (or the pseudogene TRBV3-2) to TRBJ1-5, with 9 bases fitting TRBD1. CDR3 length: 16 amino acids. CDR1 is LGHDT, CDR2 YNNKEL, per germline (reference sequence). The V segment lost 0 bases and the J segment 4 bases; nucleotides outside the gene matches: 4. The CDR3 sequence: CASSQDLDRGNQPQHF. The CDR3 nucleotides read TGTGCCAGCAGCCAAGATTTAGACAGGGGGAATCAGCCCCAGCATTTT.

V usage is TRBV7-9 and J usage is TRBJ2-7; possible D gene TRBD2, 5 bases. Per germline, CDR1 SEHNR and CDR2 FQNEAQ (reference sequence). The V gene lost 3 bases and the J gene lost 0 bases, with 9 bases spanning the gap. The CDR3 has 14 amino acids. CDR3 protein: CASSFDGNSYEQYF. The CDR3 bases are TGTGCCAGCAGCTTTGACGGGAACTCCTACGAGCAGTACTTC.

The V and J genes are TRBV11-3 and TRBJ1-1; the D gene is possibly TRBD1 (6 bases). V was shortened by 5 bases and J by 2 bases, with 15 bases between the two germline ends. The germline gives CDR1 SGHNT, CDR2 YENEEA. The CDR3 spans 15 residues. The CDR3 spells CASSNTRDTNTEAFF. In DNA, the CDR3 is TGTGCCAGCAGCAACACCCGGGACACCAACACTGAAGCTTTCTTT.

The V gene is TRBV9, the J gene TRBJ2-2, with TRBD1 identical over 7 bases. CDR1 SGDLS and CDR2 YYNGEE come from the germline V gene. The J segment lost 0 bases and the V segment lost 3 bases, leaving 2 bases of the junction unmatched. The CDR3 consists of 15 residues. This CDR3 reads CASSATGANTGELFF. CDR3 coding DNA: TGTGCCAGCAGCGCCACAGGGGCGAACACCGGGGAGCTGTTTTTT.

This rearrangement joins TRBV5-1 to TRBJ2-2, with TRBD1 matching 10 bases. Losses at the gene ends were 4 bases for V and 4 bases for J; bases not matched to a gene: 4. Per germline, CDR1 SGHRS and CDR2 YFSETQ. This CDR3 is built from 15 residues. This CDR3 reads CASSQGQGITGELFF. The CDR3 DNA is TGCGCCAGCAGCCAGGGACAGGGGATCACCGGGGAGCTGTTTTTT.

The J gene is TRBJ2-7, the V gene TRBV15, with D maybe TRBD1 (6 bases). The CDR3 has 14 amino acids. Germline CDR1 is LNHNV and CDR2 is YYDKDF (reference sequence). Trimming pared 2 bases from V and 0 bases from J, leaving 8 bases between. In nucleotides, the CDR3 is TGTGCCACCAGCAGACAGGGGAGCTCCTACGAGCAGTACTTC. This gives the protein CATSRQGSSYEQYF. Combining the CDR3 with reference TRBV15 and TRBJ2-7 gives the whole variable domain DAMVIQNPRYQVTQFGKPVTLSCSQTLNHNVMYWYQQKSSQAPKLLFHYYDKDFNNEADTPDNFQSRRPNTSFCFLDIRSPGLGDTAMYLCATSRQGSSYEQYFGPGTRLTVT.

The CDR3 DNA sequence: TGTGCCAGCAGTGGGGACTCCTTCCCCGAGCAGTACTTC. This gives the protein CASSGDSFPEQYF. This chain uses TRBV28 with TRBJ2-7; a weak D match, TRBD2 (6 bases). V was trimmed by 5 bases and J by 6 bases, leaving 14 bases between them. Germline values: CDR1 MDHEN, CDR2 SYDVKM. The CDR3 runs to 13 residues.

The chain combines TRBV27 with TRBJ2-7, with D unclear. V lost 5 bases, J lost 1 base, and 12 bases lay in between. This CDR3 has 14 amino acids. CDR1 and CDR2 from the germline V gene are MNHEY and SMNVEV (reference sequence). CDR3 region: CASSLRFQSYEQYF. CDR3 in DNA: TGTGCCAGCAGTCTCAGATTCCAGTCCTACGAGCAGTACTTC.

The gene calls are TRBV5-1 and TRBJ2-5; 9 nucleotides align to TRBD2. The V gene's germline CDR1 is SGHRS and CDR2 YFSETQ. V shed 0 bases and J 2 bases; nucleotides not matched to a gene: 5. CDR3 length: 16 amino acids. DNA of the CDR3: TGCGCCAGCAGCTTGGCCCCTCTAGCGGGACAAGAGACCCAGTACTTC. Its translation is CASSLAPLAGQETQYF.

This rearrangement joins TRBV18 to TRBJ2-7, with 7 nucleotides matching TRBD1. This CDR3 has 15 residues. The V gene's germline CDR1 is KGHSH and CDR2 LQKENI. The J segment lost 5 bases and the V segment lost 5 bases, leaving 12 bases of the junction unmatched. CDR3 DNA sequence: TGTGCCAGCTCAGCAAGTTACGGGACAGTAGACGAGCAGTACTTC. The encoded protein is CASSASYGTVDEQYF. Supplemented by reference TRBV18 and TRBJ2-7, the full variable domain reads NAGVMQNPRHLVRRRGQEARLRCSPMKGHSHVYWYRQLPEEGLKFMVYLQKENIIDESGMPKERFSAEFPKEGPSILRIQQVVRGDSAAYFCASSASYGTVDEQYFGPGTRLTVT.

The rearrangement links TRBV6-5 to TRBJ1-4, with D unresolved. V lost 7 bases, J lost 2 bases, and 8 bases lay in between. The CDR3 totals 13 residues. Per the germline V gene, CDR1 is MNHEY and CDR2 is SVGAGI. CDR3 region: CASMLSTNEKLFF. The CDR3 DNA reads TGTGCCAGCATGTTGTCGACTAATGAAAAACTGTTTTTT.